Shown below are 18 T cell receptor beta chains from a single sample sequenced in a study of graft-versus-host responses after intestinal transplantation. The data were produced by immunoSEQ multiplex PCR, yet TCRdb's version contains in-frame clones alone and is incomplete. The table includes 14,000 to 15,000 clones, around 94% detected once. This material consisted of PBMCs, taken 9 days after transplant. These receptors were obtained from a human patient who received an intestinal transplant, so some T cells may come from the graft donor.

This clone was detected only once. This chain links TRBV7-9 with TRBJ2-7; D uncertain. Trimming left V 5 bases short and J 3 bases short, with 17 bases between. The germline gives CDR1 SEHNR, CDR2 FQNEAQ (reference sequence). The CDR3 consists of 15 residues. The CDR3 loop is CASSPNHIGGYEQYF. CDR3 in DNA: TGTGCCAGCAGCCCCAACCACATCGGCGGCTACGAGCAGTACTTC.

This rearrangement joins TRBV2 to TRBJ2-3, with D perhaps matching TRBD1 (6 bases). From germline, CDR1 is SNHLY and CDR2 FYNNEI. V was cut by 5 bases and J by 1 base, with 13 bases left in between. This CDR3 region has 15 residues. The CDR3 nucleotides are TGTGCCAGCAGTCCACAGGGTTACGGCACAGATACGCAGTATTTT. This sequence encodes CASSPQGYGTDTQYF.

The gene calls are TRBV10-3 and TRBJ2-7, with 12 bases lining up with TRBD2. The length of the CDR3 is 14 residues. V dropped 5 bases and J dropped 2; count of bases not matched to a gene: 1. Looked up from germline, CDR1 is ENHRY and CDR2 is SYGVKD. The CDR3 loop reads CAISRLAGAYEQYF. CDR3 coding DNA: TGTGCCATCAGTAGACTAGCGGGAGCCTACGAGCAGTACTTC.

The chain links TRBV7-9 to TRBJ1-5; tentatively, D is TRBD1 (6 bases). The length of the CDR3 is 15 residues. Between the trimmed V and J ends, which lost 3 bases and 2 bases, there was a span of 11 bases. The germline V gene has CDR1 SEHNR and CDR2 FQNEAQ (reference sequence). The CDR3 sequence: CASSFQGQGNQPQHF. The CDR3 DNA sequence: TGTGCCAGCAGCTTCCAGGGACAAGGCAATCAGCCCCAGCATTTT.

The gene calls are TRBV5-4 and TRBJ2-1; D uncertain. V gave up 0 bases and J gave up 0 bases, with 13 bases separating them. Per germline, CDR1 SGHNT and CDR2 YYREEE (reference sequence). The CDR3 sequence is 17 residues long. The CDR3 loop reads CASSLGPGKSSYNEQFF. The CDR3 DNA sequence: TGTGCCAGCAGCTTGGGACCCGGAAAATCCTCCTACAATGAGCAGTTCTTC.

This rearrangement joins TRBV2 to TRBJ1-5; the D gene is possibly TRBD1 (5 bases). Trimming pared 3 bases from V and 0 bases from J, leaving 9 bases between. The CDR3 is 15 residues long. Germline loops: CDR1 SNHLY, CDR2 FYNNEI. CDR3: CASSDSGASNQPQHF. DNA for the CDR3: TGTGCCAGCAGTGATTCTGGGGCTAGCAATCAGCCCCAGCATTTT.

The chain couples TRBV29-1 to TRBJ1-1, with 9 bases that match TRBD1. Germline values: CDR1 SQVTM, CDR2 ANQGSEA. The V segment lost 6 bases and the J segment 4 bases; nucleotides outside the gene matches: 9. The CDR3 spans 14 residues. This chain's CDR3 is CSVPGQGVGTEAFF. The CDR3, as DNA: TGCAGCGTCCCGGGACAGGGTGTCGGCACTGAAGCTTTCTTT.

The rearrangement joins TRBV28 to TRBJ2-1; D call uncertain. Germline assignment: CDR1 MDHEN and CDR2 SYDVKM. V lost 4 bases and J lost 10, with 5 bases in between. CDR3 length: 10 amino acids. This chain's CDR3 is CASSYHEQFF. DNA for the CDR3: TGTGCCAGCAGTTACCACGAGCAGTTCTTC.

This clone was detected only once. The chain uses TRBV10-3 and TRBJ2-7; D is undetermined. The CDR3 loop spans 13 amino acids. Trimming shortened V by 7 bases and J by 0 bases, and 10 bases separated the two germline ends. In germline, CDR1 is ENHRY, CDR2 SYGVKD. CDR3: CAIKHDNSYEQYF. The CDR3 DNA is TGTGCCATCAAACATGACAACTCCTACGAGCAGTACTTC.

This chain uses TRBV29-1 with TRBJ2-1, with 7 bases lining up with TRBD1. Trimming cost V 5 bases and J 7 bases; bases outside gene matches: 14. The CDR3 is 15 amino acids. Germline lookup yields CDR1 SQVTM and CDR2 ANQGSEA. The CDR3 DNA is TGCAGCGTTTTCCCTCCGGGACAGTTCAAGAATGAGCAGTTCTTC. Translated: CSVFPPGQFKNEQFF.

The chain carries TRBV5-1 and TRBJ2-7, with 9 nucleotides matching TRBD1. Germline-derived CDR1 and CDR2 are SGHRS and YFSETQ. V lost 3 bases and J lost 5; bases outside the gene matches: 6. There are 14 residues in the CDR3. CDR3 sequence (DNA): TGCGCCAGCAGCTATACAGGGGGCGTCCACGAGCAGTACTTC. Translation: CASSYTGGVHEQYF.

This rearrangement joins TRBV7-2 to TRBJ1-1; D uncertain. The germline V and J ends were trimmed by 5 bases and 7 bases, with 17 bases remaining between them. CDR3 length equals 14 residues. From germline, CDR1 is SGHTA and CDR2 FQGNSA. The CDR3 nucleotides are TGTGCCAGCAGCCCCTGGCAGGAGAACCGTGAAGCTTTCTTT. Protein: CASSPWQENREAFF.

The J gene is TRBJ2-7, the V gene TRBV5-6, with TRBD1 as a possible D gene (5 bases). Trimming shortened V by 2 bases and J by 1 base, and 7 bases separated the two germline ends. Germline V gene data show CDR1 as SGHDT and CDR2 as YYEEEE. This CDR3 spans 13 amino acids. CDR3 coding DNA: TGTGCCAGCAGCTTCGACAGTTCCTACGAGCAGTACTTC. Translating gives CASSFDSSYEQYF. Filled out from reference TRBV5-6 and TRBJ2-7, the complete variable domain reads DAGVTQSPTHLIKTRGQQVTLRCSPKSGHDTVSWYQQALGQGPQFIFQYYEEEERQRGNFPDRFSGHQFPNYSSELNVNALLLGDSALYLCASSFDSSYEQYFGPGTRLTVT.

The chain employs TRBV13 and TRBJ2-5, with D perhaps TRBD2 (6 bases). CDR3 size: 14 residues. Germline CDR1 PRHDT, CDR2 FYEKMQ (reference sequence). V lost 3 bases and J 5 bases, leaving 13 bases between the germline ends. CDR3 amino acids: CASSFKGTFETQYF. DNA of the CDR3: TGTGCCAGCAGCTTCAAAGGGACTTTCGAGACCCAGTACTTC.

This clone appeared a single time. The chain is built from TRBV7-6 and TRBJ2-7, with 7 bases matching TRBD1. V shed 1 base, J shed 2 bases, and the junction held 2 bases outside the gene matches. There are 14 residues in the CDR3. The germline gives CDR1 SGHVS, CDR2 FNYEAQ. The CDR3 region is CASSLGDSAYEQYF. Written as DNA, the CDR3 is TGTGCCAGCAGCTTAGGGGACAGCGCCTACGAGCAGTACTTC.

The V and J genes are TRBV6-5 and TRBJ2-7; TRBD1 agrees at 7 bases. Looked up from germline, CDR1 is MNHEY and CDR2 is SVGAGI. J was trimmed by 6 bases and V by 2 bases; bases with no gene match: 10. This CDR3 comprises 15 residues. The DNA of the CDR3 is TGTGCCAGCAGTTACACAACGACAGGGTTAGGCGAGCAGTACTTC. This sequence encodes CASSYTTTGLGEQYF.

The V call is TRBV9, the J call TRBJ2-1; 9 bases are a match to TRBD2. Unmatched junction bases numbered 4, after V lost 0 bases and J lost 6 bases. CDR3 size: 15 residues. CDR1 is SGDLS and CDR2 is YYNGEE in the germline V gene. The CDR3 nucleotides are TGTGCCAGCAGCGTAGCAGCGGGAGGCGGCAATGAGCAGTTCTTC. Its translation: CASSVAAGGGNEQFF.

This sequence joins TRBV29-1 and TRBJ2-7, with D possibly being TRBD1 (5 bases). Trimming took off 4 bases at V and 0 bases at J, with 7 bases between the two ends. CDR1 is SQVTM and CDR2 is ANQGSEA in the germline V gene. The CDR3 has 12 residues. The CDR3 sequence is CSVGQFSYEQYF. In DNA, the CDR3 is TGCAGCGTTGGACAGTTCTCCTACGAGCAGTACTTC.